The 24 T cell receptor beta chains reported below all come from one sample, sequenced in a study of Ad26.COV2.S vaccination and SARS-CoV-2 variants. This sample's treatment: around 19 received Ad26.COV2.S at low or high dose, single or two shots; about 5 received placebo; per-sample allocation not given. Samples came from day 63 after the first vaccine or placebo injection. Profiling relied on immunoSEQ multiplex PCR, and the TCRdb table lists in-frame clones only, not all of them. The data hold 380,000 or so clones, with less than 90% observed a single time. The material was peripheral blood, obtained in a trial of Ad26.COV2.S vaccine versus placebo. These TCRs come from a person aged 18-65 years who received the Ad26.COV2.S COVID-19 vaccine or a placebo.

The chain carries TRBV28 and TRBJ1-5; possibly TRBD1 for D (5 bases). Germline loops: CDR1 MDHEN, CDR2 SYDVKM. Between the trimmed V and J ends, which lost 8 bases and 15 bases, there was a span of 14 bases. This CDR3 region has 10 residues. The CDR3 DNA follows: TGTGCCAGCTCCGGGACCACGGGGCATTTT. Amino acids: CASSGTTGHF.

This sequence joins TRBV11-2 and TRBJ1-5, with D hard to call. Trimming pared 0 bases from V and 9 bases from J, leaving 12 bases between. Germline CDR1 and CDR2: SGHAT and FQNNGV. This CDR3 has 14 amino acids. CDR3 DNA: TGTGCCAGCAGCTTAGATAGACATGACTGGCCCCAGCATTTT. Translation gives CASSLDRHDWPQHF.

V and J are TRBV18 and TRBJ1-3, with D unresolved. The CDR3 is made up of 15 amino acids. Trimming removed 3 bases at V and 4 bases at J, with 13 bases between. Germline V lookup: CDR1 KGHSH, CDR2 LQKENI. The CDR3 bases are TGTGCCAGCTCACCCTACTCCAGCTCAGGAAACACCATATATTTT. This encodes CASSPYSSSGNTIYF.

This clone was detected only a few times. The chain carries TRBV4-2 and TRBJ1-2, with D possibly matching TRBD1 (6 bases). The V gene's germline CDR1 is LGHNA and CDR2 YNFKEQ. Trimming shortened V by 6 bases and J by 3 bases, and 17 bases separated the two germline ends. The CDR3 is 15 residues long. CDR3 protein: CASRQGNLEDYGYTF. For the CDR3, the DNA is TGTGCCAGCAGGCAGGGGAATTTAGAAGACTATGGCTACACCTTC.

The count of this clone is one. The J gene is TRBJ2-7, the V gene TRBV27; D tentatively fits TRBD1 or TRBD2 (5 bases each). Trimming stripped 5 bases from V and 3 bases from J, with 11 bases between. Germline V gene data show CDR1 as MNHEY and CDR2 as SMNVEV (reference sequence). This CDR3 spans 13 amino acids. The CDR3 DNA reads as TGTGCCAGCAGTCGAGGGGTTCACTACGAGCAGTACTTC. Amino acids: CASSRGVHYEQYF.

Notes on this clone: The sample holds other DNA sequences that translate to the same CDR3. V is TRBV7-9 and J is TRBJ1-1; 8 bases line up with TRBD1. Germline values: CDR1 SEHNR, CDR2 FQNEAQ (reference sequence). Trimming took 6 bases from V and 5 from J; bases not matched to a gene: 5. The CDR3 runs to 13 residues. CDR3 loop: CASSLDRVTEAFF. The CDR3, as DNA: TGTGCCAGCAGTCTGGACAGGGTGACTGAAGCTTTCTTT. The full variable domain, rest sourced from reference TRBV7-9 and TRBJ1-1, is DTGVSQNPRHKITKRGQNVTFRCDPISEHNRLYWYRQTLGQGPEFLTYFQNEAQLEKSRLLSDRFSAERPKGSFSTLEIQRTEQGDSAMYLCASSLDRVTEAFFGQGTRLTVV.

The chain has TRBV4-3 and TRBJ1-3; D is unclear. The V gene's germline CDR1 is LGHNA and CDR2 YSLEER. V dropped 1 base and J dropped 3 bases, with 7 bases sitting between them. The CDR3 runs to 14 residues. The CDR3 spells CASSQATGGNTIYF. Written as DNA, the CDR3 is TGCGCCAGCAGCCAAGCCACGGGTGGAAACACCATATATTTT.

The chain has TRBV29-1 and TRBJ1-4; a possible D gene is TRBD1 (5 bases). The CDR3 is made up of 15 amino acids. The V end lost 4 bases, the J end lost 0 bases, and 12 bases lay between the germline ends. Germline V lookup: CDR1 SQVTM, CDR2 ANQGSEA. The CDR3 nucleotides are TGCAGCGTTGTTCCAGGGATCACAACTAATGAAAAACTGTTTTTT. Translation gives CSVVPGITTNEKLFF.

V and J are TRBV7-8 and TRBJ1-6; D ambiguous. The V and J ends lost 1 base and 0 bases respectively, with 7 bases between them. The germline CDR1 and CDR2 sequences are SGHVS and FQNEAQ. The CDR3 is made up of 16 amino acids. DNA for the CDR3: TGTGCCAGCAGCTTAGAGTATATCTCCTATAATTCACCCCTCCACTTT. This sequence encodes CASSLEYISYNSPLHF.

This chain uses TRBV7-2 with TRBJ2-7, with unresolved D. Trimming removed 1 base from V and 1 base from J, with 11 bases in between. CDR1 is SGHTA, CDR2 FQGNSA, per germline. The CDR3 loop spans 15 amino acids. The DNA of the CDR3 is TGTGCCAGCAGCTTAGGGGCCAGGCTTTCCTACGAGCAGTACTTC. It codes for CASSLGARLSYEQYF.

CDR3 nucleotides: TGTGCCAGCAGCGTATCCTCTGGGGCCAACGTCCTGACTTTC. Translated: CASSVSSGANVLTF. The chain is built from TRBV9 and TRBJ2-6, with D hard to call. CDR3 size: 14 residues. V was shortened by 1 base and J by 0 bases, with 2 bases between the two germline ends. Germline values: CDR1 SGDLS, CDR2 YYNGEE.

The rearrangement links TRBV7-6 to TRBJ1-5; no firm D call. Germline-derived CDR1 and CDR2 are SGHVS and FNYEAQ. V lost 5 bases, J lost 8 bases, and 13 bases lay in between. The CDR3 runs to 13 residues. Here the CDR3 reads CASSPDTFKPQHF. The CDR3 nucleotides are TGTGCCAGCAGCCCTGACACCTTTAAGCCCCAGCATTTT.

The chain uses TRBV5-1 and TRBJ1-2, with D perhaps matching TRBD1 (5 bases). V was cut by 4 bases and J by 6 bases, with 19 bases left in between. The CDR3 covers 15 residues. In germline, CDR1 is SGHRS, CDR2 YFSETQ. The CDR3 sequence is CASSPMFPGPDGYTF. Here the CDR3 DNA reads TGCGCCAGCAGCCCCATGTTCCCGGGACCTGATGGCTACACCTTC. The whole variable domain, filled in from reference TRBV5-1 and TRBJ1-2, reads KAGVTQTPRYLIKTRGQQVTLSCSPISGHRSVSWYQQTPGQGLQFLFEYFSETQRNKGNFPGRFSGRQFSNSRSEMNVSTLELGDSALYLCASSPMFPGPDGYTFGSGTRLTVV.

The chain carries TRBV2 and TRBJ1-4; 8 bases agree with TRBD1. The trim removed 5 bases at V and 8 bases at J, leaving 7 bases unmatched. The CDR3 is 14 amino acids. Germline V CDR1 and CDR2: SNHLY, FYNNEI. CDR3 nucleotides: TGTGCCAGCAGTTTGAGACAGGGGCGGGAAAAACTGTTTTTT. Its translation: CASSLRQGREKLFF.

V gene TRBV4-2 combines with J gene TRBJ2-1, with D maybe TRBD2 (6 bases). The CDR3 runs 15 residues. Germline V gene lookup returns CDR1 LGHNA and CDR2 YNFKEQ. V lost 1 base and J 8 bases, leaving 15 bases between the germline ends. CDR3 nucleotide sequence: TGTGCCAGCAGCCAAGGGACGGGAGAAGGGGATGAGCAGTTCTTC. Translated: CASSQGTGEGDEQFF.

CDR3 nucleotide sequence: TGTGCCAGCAGTCCCACCAGGGATGAGCAGTTCTTC. It specifies CASSPTRDEQFF. The chain uses TRBV6-6 and TRBJ2-1, with D maybe TRBD1 (5 bases). Per germline, CDR1 MNHNY and CDR2 SVGAGI (reference sequence). V was trimmed by 5 bases and J by 8 bases, leaving 10 bases between them. The CDR3 loop spans 12 amino acids.

This clone came up once. The chain employs TRBV6-5 and TRBJ1-6; no clear D. The CDR3 runs 13 residues. With 7 bases removed from V and 7 bases from J, the gap between germline ends came to 11 bases. CDR1 and CDR2 from the germline V gene are MNHEY and SVGAGI. CDR3 bases: TGTGCCAGCACGCGGCGGCTGAATTCACCCCTCCACTTT. Its translation is CASTRRLNSPLHF.

The CDR3 loop is CASSLAPSNEQFF. DNA for the CDR3: TGCGCCAGCAGCTTGGCCCCATCCAATGAGCAGTTCTTC. The chain employs TRBV5-1 and TRBJ2-1, with D hard to call. The germline V and J ends were trimmed by 0 bases and 6 bases, with 7 bases remaining between them. The germline CDR1 and CDR2 sequences are SGHRS and YFSETQ. The CDR3 has 13 residues.

The chain has TRBV5-1 and TRBJ1-1; no clear D gene. CDR1 and CDR2 (germline): SGHRS, YFSETQ. Trimming removed 1 base from V and 6 bases from J, with 10 bases in between. CDR3 length: 13 residues. The CDR3 here is CASSLSKDAEAFF. The CDR3 coding sequence is TGCGCCAGCAGCTTGAGTAAAGACGCTGAAGCTTTCTTT.

The chain is built from TRBV15 and TRBJ1-2; perhaps TRBD1 as D (5 bases). CDR3 size: 14 residues. The ends were cut back, 1 base at V and 4 bases at J, with 10 bases in the middle. Germline CDR1 and CDR2: LNHNV and YYDKDF (reference sequence). CDR3 amino acids: CATSRVGGGYGYTF. The CDR3 region has the DNA TGTGCCACCAGCAGAGTCGGGGGGGGCTATGGCTACACCTTC.

Ten or more counts support this clone. J is TRBJ1-3 and V is TRBV6-5, with D possibly being TRBD1 (5 bases). CDR1 and CDR2 from the germline V gene are MNHEY and SVGAGI. The CDR3 contains 15 residues. V was cut by 7 bases and J by 4 bases, with 17 bases left in between. In DNA form, the CDR3 reads TGTGCCAGCATTGTACTCGAGGGGACCGGAAACACCATATATTTT. Its translation: CASIVLEGTGNTIYF.

V gene TRBV5-1 combines with J gene TRBJ1-3; 7 bases line up with TRBD1. V trimming: 4 bases; J trimming: 4 bases; junction bases outside the gene matches: 11. This CDR3 is 16 amino acids long. CDR1 is SGHRS, CDR2 YFSETQ, per germline. CDR3 sequence: CASSTLGTAGGNTIYF. CDR3 DNA sequence: TGCGCCAGCAGCACCCTTGGGACAGCAGGAGGAAACACCATATATTTT.

The chain links TRBV7-9 to TRBJ1-5, with 7 bases aligning to TRBD1. V gave up 3 bases and J gave up 0 bases; unmatched junction bases: 5. The CDR3 runs 16 residues. Germline V gives CDR1 SEHNR, CDR2 FQNEAQ (reference sequence). The CDR3 DNA sequence: TGTGCCAGCAGCTTCCACAGGGGCTATAGCAATCAGCCCCAGCATTTT. It codes for CASSFHRGYSNQPQHF.

V and J are TRBV19 and TRBJ2-1, with TRBD1 matching over 7 bases. The CDR3 spans 16 residues. CDR1 and CDR2 (germline): LNHDA, SQIVND (reference sequence). With V trimmed by 5 bases and J by 2 bases, 9 bases remained unmatched. The CDR3 region has the DNA TGTGCCAGTAGTCGCGGCTCCGGGACAGCCTACAATGAGCAGTTCTTC. Encoded protein: CASSRGSGTAYNEQFF.